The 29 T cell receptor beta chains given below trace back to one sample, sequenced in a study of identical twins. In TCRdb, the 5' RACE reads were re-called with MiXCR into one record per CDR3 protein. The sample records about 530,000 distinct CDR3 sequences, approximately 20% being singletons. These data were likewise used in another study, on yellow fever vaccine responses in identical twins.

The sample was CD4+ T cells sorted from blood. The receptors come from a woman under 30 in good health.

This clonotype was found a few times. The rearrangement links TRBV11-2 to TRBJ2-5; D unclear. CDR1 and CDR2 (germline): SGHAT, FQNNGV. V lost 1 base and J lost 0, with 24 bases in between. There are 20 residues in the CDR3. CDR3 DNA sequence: TGTGCCAGCAGCTTAGGTCACTGGGCCAGCTACCGTCAGTACCAAGAGACCCAGTACTTC. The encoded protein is CASSLGHWASYRQYQETQYF.

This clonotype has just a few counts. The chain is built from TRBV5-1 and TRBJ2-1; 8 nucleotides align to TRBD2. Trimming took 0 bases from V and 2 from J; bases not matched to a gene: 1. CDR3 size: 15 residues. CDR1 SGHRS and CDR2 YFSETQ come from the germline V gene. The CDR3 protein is CASSLALAAYNEQFF. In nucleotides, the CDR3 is TGCGCCAGCAGCTTGGCACTAGCGGCCTACAATGAGCAGTTCTTC. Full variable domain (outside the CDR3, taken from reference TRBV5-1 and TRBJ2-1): KAGVTQTPRYLIKTRGQQVTLSCSPISGHRSVSWYQQTPGQGLQFLFEYFSETQRNKGNFPGRFSGRQFSNSRSEMNVSTLELGDSALYLCASSLALAAYNEQFFGPGTRLTVL.

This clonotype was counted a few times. This CDR3 is CASSLSGNTQYF. Here the CDR3 DNA reads TGTGCCAGCAGTTTATCAGGGAATACGCAGTATTTT. This chain uses TRBV7-6 with TRBJ2-3; a weak D match, TRBD1 (5 bases). V was pared by 6 bases and J by 7 bases, with 11 bases between. The germline V gene encodes CDR1 SGHVS and CDR2 FNYEAQ. CDR3 length: 12 residues.

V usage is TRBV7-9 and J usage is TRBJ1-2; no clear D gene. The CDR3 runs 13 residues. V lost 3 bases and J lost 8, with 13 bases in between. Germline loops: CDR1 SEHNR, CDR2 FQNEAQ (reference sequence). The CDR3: CASSLTGLRGYTF. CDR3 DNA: TGTGCCAGCAGCTTGACGGGTCTGAGGGGCTACACCTTC.

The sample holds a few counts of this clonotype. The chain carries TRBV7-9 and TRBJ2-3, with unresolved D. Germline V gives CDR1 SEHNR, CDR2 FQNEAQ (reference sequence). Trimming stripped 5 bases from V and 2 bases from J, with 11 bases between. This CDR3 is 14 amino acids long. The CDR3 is CASSPASVTDTQYF. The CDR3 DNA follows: TGTGCCAGCAGCCCAGCTTCCGTCACAGATACGCAGTATTTT.

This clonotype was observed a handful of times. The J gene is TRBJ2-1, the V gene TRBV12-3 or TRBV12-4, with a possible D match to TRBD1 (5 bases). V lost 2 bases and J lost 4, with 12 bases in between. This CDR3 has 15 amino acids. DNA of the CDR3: TGTGCCAGCAGTTTAAGGACATGGGGTTACAATGAGCAGTTCTTC. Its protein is CASSLRTWGYNEQFF.

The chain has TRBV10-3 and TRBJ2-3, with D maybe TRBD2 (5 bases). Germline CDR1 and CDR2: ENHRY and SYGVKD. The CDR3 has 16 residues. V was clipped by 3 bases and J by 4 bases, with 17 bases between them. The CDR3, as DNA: TGTGCCATCAGTGAATCGGGATTAACCTTTGCAGATACGCAGTATTTT. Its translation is CAISESGLTFADTQYF.

The CDR3 nucleotides read TGTGCCAGCAGCTCTAGACAGGGCAATTTGGGCAATCAGCCCCAGCATTTT. Its protein is CASSSRQGNLGNQPQHF. The rearrangement joins TRBV5-8 to TRBJ1-5; 7 nucleotides agree with TRBD1. The length of the CDR3 is 17 residues. Germline V CDR1 and CDR2: SGHTS, YDEGEE. Trimming at V came to 3 bases and at J to 2 bases, leaving 11 bases not matched to a gene.

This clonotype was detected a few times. The CDR3 reads CASSLGVASLYQETQYF. DNA for the CDR3: TGTGCCAGCAGCTTGGGTGTAGCGTCCTTGTACCAAGAGACCCAGTACTTC. The chain is built from TRBV11-2 and TRBJ2-5; tentatively, D is TRBD2 (5 bases). Trimming removed 3 bases from V and 0 bases from J, with 17 bases in between. CDR3 size: 17 residues. Per germline, CDR1 SGHAT and CDR2 FQNNGV.

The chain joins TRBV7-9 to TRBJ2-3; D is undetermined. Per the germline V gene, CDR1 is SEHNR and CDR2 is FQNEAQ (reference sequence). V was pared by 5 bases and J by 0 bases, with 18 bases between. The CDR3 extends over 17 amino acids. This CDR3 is CASSTLLLHTSTDTQYF. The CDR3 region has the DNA TGTGCCAGCAGCACACTCCTTCTACACACTAGCACAGATACGCAGTATTTT.

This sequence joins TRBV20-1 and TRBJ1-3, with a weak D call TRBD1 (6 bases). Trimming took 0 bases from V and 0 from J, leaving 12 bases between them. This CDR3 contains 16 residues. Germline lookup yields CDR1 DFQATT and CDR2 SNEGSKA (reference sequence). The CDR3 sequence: CSARDQGTRSGNTIYF. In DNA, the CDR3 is TGCAGTGCTAGAGACCAGGGGACACGCTCTGGAAACACCATATATTTT.

The CDR3 here is CASSLSGLAYNEQFF. The CDR3 DNA sequence: TGTGCCAGCAGCCTCTCGGGACTAGCGTACAATGAGCAGTTCTTC. This chain connects TRBV3-1 to TRBJ2-1, with 10 bases that match TRBD2. The ends lost 4 bases at V and 4 bases at J; junction bases unmatched: 4. The CDR3 contains 15 residues. Germline V gene sequence: CDR1 LGHDT, CDR2 YNNKEL (reference sequence).

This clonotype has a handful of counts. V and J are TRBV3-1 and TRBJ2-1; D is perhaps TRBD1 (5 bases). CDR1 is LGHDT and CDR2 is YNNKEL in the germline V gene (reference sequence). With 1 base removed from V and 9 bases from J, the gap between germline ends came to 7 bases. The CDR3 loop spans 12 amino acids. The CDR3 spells CASSQGGTEQFF. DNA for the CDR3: TGTGCCAGCAGCCAAGGGGGCACTGAGCAGTTCTTC.

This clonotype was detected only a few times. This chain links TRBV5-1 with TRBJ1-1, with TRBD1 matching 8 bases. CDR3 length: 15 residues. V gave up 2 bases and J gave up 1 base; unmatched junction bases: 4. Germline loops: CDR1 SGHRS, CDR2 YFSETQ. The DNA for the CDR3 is TGCGCCAGCAGCTTCGGACAGGGAGAGAACACTGAAGCTTTCTTT. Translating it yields CASSFGQGENTEAFF.

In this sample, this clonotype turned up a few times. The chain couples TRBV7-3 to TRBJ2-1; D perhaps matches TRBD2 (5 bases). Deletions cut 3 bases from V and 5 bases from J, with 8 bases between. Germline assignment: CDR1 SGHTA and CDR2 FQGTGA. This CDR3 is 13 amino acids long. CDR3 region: CASSFARDNEQFF. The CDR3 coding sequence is TGTGCCAGCAGCTTTGCGCGGGACAATGAGCAGTTCTTC.

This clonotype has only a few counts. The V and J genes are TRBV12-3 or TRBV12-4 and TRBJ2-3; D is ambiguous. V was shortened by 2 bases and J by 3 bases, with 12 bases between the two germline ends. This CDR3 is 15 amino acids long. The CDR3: CASSLSESVTDTQYF. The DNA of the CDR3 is TGTGCCAGCAGTTTATCTGAAAGCGTTACAGATACGCAGTATTTT.

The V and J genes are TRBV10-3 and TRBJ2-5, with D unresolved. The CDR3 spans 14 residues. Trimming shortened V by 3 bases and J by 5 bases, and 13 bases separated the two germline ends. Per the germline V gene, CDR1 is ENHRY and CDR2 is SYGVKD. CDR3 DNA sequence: TGTGCCATCAGTGACGTTGGTAGTATTGAGACCCAGTACTTC. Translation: CAISDVGSIETQYF.

CDR3 amino acids: CASSLRRNTYNEQFF. In DNA form, the CDR3 reads TGTGCCAGCAGTTTACGGAGAAATACCTACAATGAGCAGTTCTTC. This chain joins TRBV12-3 or TRBV12-4 and TRBJ2-1, with D unclear. Trimming stripped 2 bases from V and 2 bases from J, with 10 bases between. This CDR3 is 15 amino acids long.

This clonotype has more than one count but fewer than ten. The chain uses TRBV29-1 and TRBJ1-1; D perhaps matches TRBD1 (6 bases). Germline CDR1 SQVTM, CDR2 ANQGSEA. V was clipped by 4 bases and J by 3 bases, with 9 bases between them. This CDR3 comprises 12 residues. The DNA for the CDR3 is TGCAGCGTTGGTCCAGGGGACACTGAAGCTTTCTTT. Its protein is CSVGPGDTEAFF.

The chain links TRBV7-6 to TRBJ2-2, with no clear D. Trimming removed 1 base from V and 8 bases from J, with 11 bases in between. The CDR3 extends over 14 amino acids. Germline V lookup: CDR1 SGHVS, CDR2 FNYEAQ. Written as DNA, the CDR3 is TGTGCCAGCAGCTTAGAACCTAGAATTGGGGAGCTGTTTTTT. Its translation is CASSLEPRIGELFF.

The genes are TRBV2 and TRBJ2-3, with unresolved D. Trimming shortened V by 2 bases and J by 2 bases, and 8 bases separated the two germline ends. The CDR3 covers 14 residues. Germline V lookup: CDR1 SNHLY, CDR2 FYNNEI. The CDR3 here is CASSELIYTDTQYF. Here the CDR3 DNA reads TGTGCCAGCAGTGAATTGATCTACACAGATACGCAGTATTTT.

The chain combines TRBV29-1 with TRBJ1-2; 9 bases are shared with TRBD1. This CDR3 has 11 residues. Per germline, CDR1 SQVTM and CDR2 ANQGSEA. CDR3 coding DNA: TGCGTCGACAGGGGGAACTATGGCTACACCTTC. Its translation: CVDRGNYGYTF. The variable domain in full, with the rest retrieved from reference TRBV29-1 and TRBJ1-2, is SAVISQKPSRDICQRGTSLTIQCQVDSQVTMMFWYRQQPGQSLTLIATANQGSEATYESGFVIDKFPISRPNLTFSTLTVSNMSPEDSSIYLCVDRGNYGYTFGSGTRLTVV.

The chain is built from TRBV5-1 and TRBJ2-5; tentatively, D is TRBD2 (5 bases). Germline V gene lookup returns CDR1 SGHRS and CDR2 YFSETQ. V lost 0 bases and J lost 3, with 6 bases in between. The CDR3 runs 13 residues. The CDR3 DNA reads TGCGCCAGCAGCTTGGACGGGGAAGAGACCCAGTACTTC. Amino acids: CASSLDGEETQYF.

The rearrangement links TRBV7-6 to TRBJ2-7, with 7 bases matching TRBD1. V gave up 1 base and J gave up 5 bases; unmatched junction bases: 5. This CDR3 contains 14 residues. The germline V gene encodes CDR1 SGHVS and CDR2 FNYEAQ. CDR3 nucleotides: TGTGCCAGCAGCTTAGGACAGGGCGTCGACGAGCAGTACGTC. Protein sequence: CASSLGQGVDEQYV.

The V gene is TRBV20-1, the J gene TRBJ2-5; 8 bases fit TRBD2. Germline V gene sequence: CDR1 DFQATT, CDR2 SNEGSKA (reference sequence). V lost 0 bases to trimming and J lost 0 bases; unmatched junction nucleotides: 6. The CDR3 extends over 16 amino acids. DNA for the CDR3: TGCAGTGCTAGAGATGTGGTAGCGGGGTACCAAGAGACCCAGTACTTC. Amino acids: CSARDVVAGYQETQYF.

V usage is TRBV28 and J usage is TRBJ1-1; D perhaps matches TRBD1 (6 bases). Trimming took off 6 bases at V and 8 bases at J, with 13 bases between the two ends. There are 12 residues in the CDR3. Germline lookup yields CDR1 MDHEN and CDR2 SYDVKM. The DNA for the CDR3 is TGTGCCAGCAGGACGACAGGTGGGGAAGCTTTCTTT. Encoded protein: CASRTTGGEAFF. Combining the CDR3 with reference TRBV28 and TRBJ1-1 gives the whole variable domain DVKVTQSSRYLVKRTGEKVFLECVQDMDHENMFWYRQDPGLGLRLIYFSYDVKMKEKGDIPEGYSVSREKKERFSLILESASTNQTSMYLCASRTTGGEAFFGQGTRLTVV.

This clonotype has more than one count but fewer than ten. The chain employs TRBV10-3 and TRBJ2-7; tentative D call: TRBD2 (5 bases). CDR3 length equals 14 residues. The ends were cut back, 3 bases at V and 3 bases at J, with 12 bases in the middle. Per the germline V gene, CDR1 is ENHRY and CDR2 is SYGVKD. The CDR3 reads CAISEYSGNYEQYF. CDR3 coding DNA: TGTGCCATCAGTGAATATTCGGGGAACTACGAGCAGTACTTC.

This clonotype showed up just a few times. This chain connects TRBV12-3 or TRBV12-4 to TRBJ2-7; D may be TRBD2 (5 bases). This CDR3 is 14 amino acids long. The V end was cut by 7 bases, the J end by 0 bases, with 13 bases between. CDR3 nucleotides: TGTGCCAGCACCCGAGACGGGGTCTCCTACGAGCAGTACTTC. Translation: CASTRDGVSYEQYF.

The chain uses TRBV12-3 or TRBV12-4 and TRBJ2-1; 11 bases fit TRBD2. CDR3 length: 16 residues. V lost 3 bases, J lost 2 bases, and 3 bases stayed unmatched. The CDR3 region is CASSFGTSGTYNEQFF. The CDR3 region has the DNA TGTGCCAGCAGTTTCGGGACTAGCGGAACCTACAATGAGCAGTTCTTC.